The TCR beta chain under discussion was sequenced for a study of shared clonotypes between healthy human individuals. The V end lost 8 bases, the J end lost 5 bases, and 9 bases lay between the germline ends. Germline CDR1 is ENHRY and CDR2 is SYGVKD. The CDR3 sequence is 11 residues long. Whole-study results and caveats: Shared across a few donors were about 4.6% of the naive CD4 clonotypes. Naive subsets generally exceeded memory subsets in estimated richness.

A remark on this clone: The target antigen is unknown.

Replicate PCRs for sorted subsets used roughly 200 ng DNA; this equaled about 30,000 T cell genomes. Here immunoSEQ multiplex PCR was the method, and the copy in TCRdb shows in-frame clones only, minus some. The repertoire consists of approximately 1.9 million clones, with 93% occurring once and the leading ten covering approximately 1.6%. Positively selected for CCR7, the CD45RO-negative cells used as naive CD8 cells excluded terminally differentiated effector memory CD45RA+ cells. Donors, without exception, were Caucasian adults residing in Nashville, Tennessee. The J gene is TRBJ1-1, the V gene TRBV10-3; TRBD1 is a possible D gene (5 bases). Sequenced material: naive CD8+ T cells from PBMCs. The sequence derives from a man aged 18 to 30 in good health. Some clones in this sample may be carry-over from other donors' samples. CDR3 protein: CAIGAKTEAFF. CDR3 nucleotides: TGTGCCATCGGGGCGAAAACTGAAGCTTTCTTT.